This record concerns one T cell receptor (beta chain) sequence. This sample is drawn from a study of identical twins. From the 5' RACE reads, TCRdb called clonotypes with MiXCR, one entry per CDR3 protein. Here the sample spans fewer than 900,000 distinct CDR3 sequences, 15% to 20% being singletons. The CDR3 runs to 16 residues. The germline gives CDR1 LGHNA, CDR2 YNFKEQ. V lost 1 base to trimming and J lost 6 bases, with 16 bases between them. The sample was also linked to a second study, of T cells expressing NK-cell markers. That work contributes: Similarly, these clonotypes led the CD3+CD56-NKG2C+ fraction as well in several donors. Expanded clones of NKG2C+ T cells had an unclear HCMV specificity.

The chain recombines TRBV4-2 with TRBJ2-1, with a weak D call TRBD2 (6 bases). This clonotype was obtained from a young woman in good health. Input material: PBMCs. CDR3 DNA sequence: TGTGCCAGCAGCCAAGTCAGGAGTCAGGAGGGCAATGAGCAGTTCTTC. Translating it yields CASSQVRSQEGNEQFF.